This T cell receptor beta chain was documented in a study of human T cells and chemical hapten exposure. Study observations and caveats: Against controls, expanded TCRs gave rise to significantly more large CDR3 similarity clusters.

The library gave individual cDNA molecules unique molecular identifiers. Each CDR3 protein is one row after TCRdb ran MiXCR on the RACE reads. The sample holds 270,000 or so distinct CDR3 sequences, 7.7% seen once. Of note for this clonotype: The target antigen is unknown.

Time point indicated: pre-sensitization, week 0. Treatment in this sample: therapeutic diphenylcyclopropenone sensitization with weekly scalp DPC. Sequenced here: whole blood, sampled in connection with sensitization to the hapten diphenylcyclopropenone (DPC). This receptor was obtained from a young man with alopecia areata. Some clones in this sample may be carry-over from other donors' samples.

The CDR3 sequence is CASTYGGLTEAFF. CDR3 DNA: TGTGCCAGCACCTACGGAGGGCTGACTGAAGCTTTCTTT. J is TRBJ1-1 and V is TRBV6-5; D is unresolved. The germline V and J ends were trimmed by 7 bases and 5 bases, with 14 bases remaining between them. Germline V gene data show CDR1 as MNHEY and CDR2 as SVGAGI. The CDR3 covers 13 residues.